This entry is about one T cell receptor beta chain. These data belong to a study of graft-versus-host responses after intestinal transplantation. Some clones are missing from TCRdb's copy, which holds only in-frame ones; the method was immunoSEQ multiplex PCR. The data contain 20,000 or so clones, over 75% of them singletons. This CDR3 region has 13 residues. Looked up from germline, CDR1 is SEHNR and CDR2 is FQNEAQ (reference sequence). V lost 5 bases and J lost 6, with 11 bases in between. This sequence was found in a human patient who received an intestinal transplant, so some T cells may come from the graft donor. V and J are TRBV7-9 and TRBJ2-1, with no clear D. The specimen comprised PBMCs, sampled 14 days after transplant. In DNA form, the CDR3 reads TGTGCCAGCAGCCCCCCGGACGGCAATGAGCAGTTCTTC. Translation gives CASSPPDGNEQFF.